These T cell receptor beta chains were read from a single sample in a study of cytomegalovirus exposure and HLA in healthy donors. The repertoire was sequenced with immunoSEQ multiplex PCR; TCRdb's copy has only in-frame clones and lacks some. Of roughly 130,000 clones listed, 55% to 75% are singletons. The source material was PBMCs. The source of these receptors is a man aged 25-40 years in good health and CMV-seropositive. CDR3s include the opening cysteine and the closing phenylalanine or tryptophan. A D gene is named only where the DNA matches it firmly. A row's size may be missing; if present it is once, few, many or a size class.

cdr3_aa: CASSGRTGYTQLFF
cdr3_nt: TGTGCCAGTAGTGGCCGGACAGGGTATACGCAACTGTTTTTT
j_call: TRBJ1-4
d_call: TRBD1
clone_size: NA
v_call: TRBV19

cdr3_aa: CASSLGQGLGEQFF
cdr3_nt: TGCGCCAGCAGCTTGGGACAGGGGTTGGGTGAGCAGTTCTTC
j_call: TRBJ2-1
d_call: TRBD1
clone_size: few
v_call: TRBV5-1

cdr3_aa: CASSGGLQPNEQFF
cdr3_nt: TGTGCCAGCAGCGGAGGACTACAACCCAATGAGCAGTTCTTC
j_call: TRBJ2-1
d_call: NA
clone_size: NA
v_call: TRBV11-3

cdr3_aa: CASSAAAAVSGVYNEQFF
cdr3_nt: TGTGCCAGCAGCGCCGCAGCGGCCGTTAGCGGGGTTTACAATGAGCAGTTCTTC
j_call: TRBJ2-1
d_call: TRBD2
clone_size: NA
v_call: TRBV7-9

cdr3_aa: CAISEDRGYGYTF
cdr3_nt: TGTGCCATCAGTGAGGACAGGGGGTATGGCTACACCTTC
j_call: TRBJ1-2
d_call: TRBD1
clone_size: once
v_call: TRBV10-3

cdr3_aa: CASGRDSHSNEQFF
cdr3_nt: TGTGCCAGCGGTCGGGACTCACACTCCAATGAGCAGTTCTTC
j_call: TRBJ2-1
d_call: NA
clone_size: NA
v_call: TRBV5-4

cdr3_aa: CARGGAYNEQFF
cdr3_nt: TGTGCCAGAGGAGGGGCCTACAATGAGCAGTTCTTC
j_call: TRBJ2-1
d_call: NA
clone_size: NA
v_call: TRBV2

cdr3_aa: CASSSGLASDNEQFF
cdr3_nt: TGCGCCAGCAGTTCCGGACTAGCTTCGGACAATGAGCAGTTCTTC
j_call: TRBJ2-1
d_call: TRBD2
clone_size: few
v_call: TRBV5-1

cdr3_aa: CAISGTSGSPGRWEQYF
cdr3_nt: TGTGCCATCAGCGGGACTAGCGGGAGTCCGGGGAGGTGGGAGCAGTACTTC
j_call: TRBJ2-7
d_call: TRBD2
clone_size: NA
v_call: TRBV10-3

cdr3_aa: CASSFLQGEEKLFF
cdr3_nt: TGTGCCAGCAGTTTCTTACAGGGCGAGGAAAAACTGTTTTTT
j_call: TRBJ1-4
d_call: NA
clone_size: NA
v_call: TRBV28

cdr3_aa: CASSLAYGLAGRSDTQYF
cdr3_nt: TGTGCCAGCAGCTTGGCCTATGGGCTAGCGGGACGGTCTGATACGCAGTATTTT
j_call: TRBJ2-3
d_call: TRBD2
clone_size: NA
v_call: TRBV5-8

cdr3_aa: CASSLPGQGAEKLFF
cdr3_nt: TGTGCCAGCAGTTTGCCGGGACAGGGGGCAGAAAAACTGTTTTTT
j_call: TRBJ1-4
d_call: TRBD1
clone_size: NA
v_call: TRBV28

cdr3_aa: CASTRDTRKTNPGGKTQYF
cdr3_nt: TGTGCCAGCACCCGGGACACCCGGAAAACTAATCCAGGGGGGAAGACCCAGTACTTC
j_call: TRBJ2-5
d_call: NA
clone_size: NA
v_call: TRBV7-8

cdr3_aa: CASSVMPGSNTEAFF
cdr3_nt: TGTGCCAGCAGCGTAATGCCAGGGTCAAACACTGAAGCTTTCTTT
j_call: TRBJ1-1
d_call: NA
clone_size: few
v_call: TRBV9

cdr3_aa: CASSLGDSGIADTQYF
cdr3_nt: TGTGCCAGCAGCTTAGGGGATAGCGGGATAGCAGATACGCAGTATTTT
j_call: TRBJ2-3
d_call: TRBD2
clone_size: few
v_call: TRBV7-9

cdr3_aa: CASSPGLARSYNEQFF
cdr3_nt: TGTGCCAGCAGCCCTGGACTAGCCCGCTCCTACAATGAGCAGTTCTTC
j_call: TRBJ2-1
d_call: TRBD2
clone_size: NA
v_call: TRBV27

cdr3_aa: CASSLNPNAEEPTDTQYF
cdr3_nt: TGTGCCAGCAGCTTAAACCCAAATGCGGAGGAACCCACAGATACGCAGTATTTT
j_call: TRBJ2-3
d_call: NA
clone_size: NA
v_call: TRBV7-9

cdr3_aa: CASSVGRGTSLYNEQFF
cdr3_nt: TGTGCCAGCAGCGTAGGTCGGGGGACTAGCCTCTACAATGAGCAGTTCTTC
j_call: TRBJ2-1
d_call: TRBD2
clone_size: NA
v_call: TRBV9

cdr3_aa: CSVGTGKSNSPLHF
cdr3_nt: TGCAGCGTCGGGACAGGGAAGTCGAATTCACCCCTCCACTTT
j_call: TRBJ1-6
d_call: TRBD1
clone_size: NA
v_call: TRBV29-1

cdr3_aa: CASTLGTGLVGFF
cdr3_nt: TGTGCCAGCACCTTGGGGACAGGGTTGGTCGGTTTCTTT
j_call: TRBJ1-1
d_call: TRBD1
clone_size: NA
v_call: TRBV5-6

cdr3_aa: CARAGLADYNEQFF
cdr3_nt: TGTGCCAGGGCCGGACTAGCGGACTACAATGAGCAGTTCTTC
j_call: TRBJ2-1
d_call: TRBD2
clone_size: NA
v_call: TRBV7-9

cdr3_aa: CASSFGLAATYNEQFF
cdr3_nt: TGCGCCAGCAGCTTCGGACTAGCGGCGACCTACAATGAGCAGTTCTTC
j_call: TRBJ2-1
d_call: TRBD2
clone_size: NA
v_call: TRBV5-1

cdr3_aa: CASSLGPGNEQYF
cdr3_nt: TGTGCCAGCAGCTTAGGTCCCGGGAACGAGCAGTACTTC
j_call: TRBJ2-7
d_call: NA
clone_size: NA
v_call: TRBV11-3

cdr3_aa: CASSLERLSNEQYF
cdr3_nt: TGTGCCAGCAGCTTAGAGCGACTATCGAACGAGCAGTACTTC
j_call: TRBJ2-7
d_call: NA
clone_size: NA
v_call: TRBV7-2

cdr3_aa: CASSQDARWEQFF
cdr3_nt: TGCGCCAGCAGCCAAGACGCGCGCTGGGAGCAGTTCTTC
j_call: TRBJ2-1
d_call: NA
clone_size: NA
v_call: TRBV4-1

cdr3_aa: CASRTQGGTQYF
cdr3_nt: TGTGCCAGCCGGACTCAGGGAGGGACCCAGTACTTC
j_call: TRBJ2-5
d_call: NA
clone_size: few
v_call: TRBV25-1

cdr3_aa: CASSDRVGTDTQYF
cdr3_nt: TGCGCCAGCAGCGACAGGGTTGGGACAGATACGCAGTATTTT
j_call: TRBJ2-3
d_call: TRBD1
clone_size: few
v_call: TRBV10-2

cdr3_aa: CASSLIAPQETQYF
cdr3_nt: TGCGCCAGCAGCCTCATAGCCCCACAAGAGACCCAGTACTTC
j_call: TRBJ2-5
d_call: NA
clone_size: NA
v_call: TRBV5-1